The rows below give T cell receptor beta chains drawn from one sample of a study of molecular identifiers for immune sequencing clone quantification. TCRdb itself ran the PCR reads through MiXCR, one entry per CDR3 protein. The table lists around 460,000 distinct CDR3 sequences, about a fifth of them singletons. The specimen sequenced was naive CD8+ T cells from blood, with Jurkat cell RNA spiked in. Source of these receptors: a human donor in good health. Some libraries in this study had Jurkat cell RNA spiked in. Each CDR3 is given with its conserved first and last residue. The D gene is left open where the match is weak. Size tells how often a clone was seen (once, few, many) or the class of an expanded clone, and some rows leave it out.

>TRBV29-1|TRBJ2-2|many|-
TGCAGACAAGGCAGGGCGAACACCGGGGAGCTGTTTTTT
CRQGRANTGELFF
>TRBV7-2|TRBJ2-7|-|-
TGTGCCAGCAGCTTATCGGCAGGGTACCTAGGCGAGCAGTACTTC
CASSLSAGYLGEQYF
>TRBV9|TRBJ2-2|-|TRBD2
TGTGCCAGCAGCCCCAATAGCGGGTTCGGAACCTACGGGGAGCTGTTTTTT
CASSPNSGFGTYGELFF
>TRBV27|TRBJ2-7|-|-
TGTGCCAGCAGTCCGCGGACAGAGCTCTACGAGCAGTACTTC
CASSPRTELYEQYF
>TRBV27|TRBJ2-3|few|TRBD2
TGTGCCAGCAGTTTAAACCCTGCGGCTAGCGGGGTTGTAGATACGCAGTATTTT
CASSLNPAASGVVDTQYF
>TRBV4-3|TRBJ2-7|-|TRBD1
TGCGCCAGCAGCCAGAACGGACAGGCAGCCTACGAGCAGTACTTC
CASSQNGQAAYEQYF
>TRBV12-3/TRBV12-4|TRBJ2-7|many|TRBD1
TGTGCCAGCAGGAGTGGGACAGGGGTTGTGGGAGAGCAGTACTTC
CASRSGTGVVGEQYF
>TRBV19|TRBJ2-1|few|TRBD2
TGTGCCAGTAGCCCCGGACTAGCGTATTACAATGAGCAGTTCTTC
CASSPGLAYYNEQFF
>TRBV3-1|TRBJ2-7|few|-
TGTGCCAGCAGCCAAGCCCACAGGGCCAGCTCCTACGAGCAGTACTTC
CASSQAHRASSYEQYF
>TRBV6-5|TRBJ2-5|-|-
TGTGCCAGCAGCTATACAAGGGGTTTCCAAGAGACCCAGTACTTC
CASSYTRGFQETQYF
>TRBV28|TRBJ2-7|-|-
TGTGCCAGCAGCCTGGGGTATTCCGGAAAATACGAGCAGTACTTC
CASSLGYSGKYEQYF
>TRBV18|TRBJ2-1|-|-
TGTGCCAGCTCACCTCTAGACAGATACAATGAGCAGTTCTTC
CASSPLDRYNEQFF
>TRBV29-1|TRBJ2-1|few|TRBD2
TGCAGCGTTGAAGATTGGGGGTCTAGCGGCCTAATACAGCGTACAGGTGAGCAGTTCTTC
CSVEDWGSSGLIQRTGEQFF
>TRBV12-3/TRBV12-4|TRBJ2-7|many|-
TGTGCCAGCAGTCCCAACCCTGCAGGGAACGAGCAGTACTTC
CASSPNPAGNEQYF
>TRBV12-3/TRBV12-4|TRBJ1-3|-|-
TGTGCCAGCAGGGTGGACATCTTAGCTGGAAACACCATATATTTT
CASRVDILAGNTIYF
>TRBV20-1|TRBJ2-3|few|TRBD1
TGCAGTGCTAGATTAAGGACAGGCTATCTGGATACGCAGTATTTT
CSARLRTGYLDTQYF
>TRBV28|TRBJ2-3|few|-
TGTGCCAGCCTGGGGGCAGATACGCAGTATTTT
CASLGADTQYF
>TRBV7-6|TRBJ2-3|many|-
TGTGCCAGCAGCCTCACCCGGGTCACGGACACAGATACGCAGTATTTT
CASSLTRVTDTDTQYF
>TRBV6-2/TRBV6-3|TRBJ2-7|-|-
TGTGCCAGCAGTTACACCTTCACAGGCTCCTACGAGCAGTACTTC
CASSYTFTGSYEQYF
>TRBV28|TRBJ1-4|many|TRBD1
TGTGCCAGCAGTTTTACAGGGGGCTTGGATGAAAAACTGTTTTTT
CASSFTGGLDEKLFF
>TRBV30|TRBJ1-5|few|-
TGTGCCTGGAGTGTGAAGTCCCGTAGCAATCAGCCCCAGCATTTT
CAWSVKSRSNQPQHF
>TRBV12-3/TRBV12-4|TRBJ2-3|once|TRBD2
TGTGTCAGCGGGGATAGGAGAGATACGCAGTATTTT
CVSGDRRDTQYF
>TRBV12-3/TRBV12-4|TRBJ1-1|many|-
TGTGCCAGCAGTTTATGGTCTACTGAAGCTTTCTTT
CASSLWSTEAFF
>TRBV30|TRBJ2-7|few|-
TGTGCCTGGAGCCCTTTCTTGGACTACGAGCAGTACTTC
CAWSPFLDYEQYF
>TRBV9|TRBJ1-1|many|-
TGTGCCAGCAGCCCCTGGGACCCGGGGACTGAAGCTTTCTTT
CASSPWDPGTEAFF
>TRBV30|TRBJ2-5|-|-
TGTGCCTGGGACCATAGCGGCACTCAAGAGACCCAGTACTTC
CAWDHSGTQETQYF
>TRBV13|TRBJ1-2|few|TRBD1
TGTGCCAGCAGCGAAGGGGGCCTATATGGCTACACCTTC
CASSEGGLYGYTF
>TRBV28|TRBJ2-7|many|-
TGTGCCAGCAGCTTGGGAGTGGCTTTCTCCTACGAGCAGTACTTC
CASSLGVAFSYEQYF
>TRBV15|TRBJ2-7|-|-
TGTGCCACCAGCGGAGGAGATGTCGGGCCCTACGAGCAGTACTTC
CATSGGDVGPYEQYF
>TRBV30|TRBJ2-1|many|-
TGTGCCTGGAGTGAAGTCGGACATGAGCAGTTCTTC
CAWSEVGHEQFF
>TRBV3-1|TRBJ2-5|-|-
TGTGCCAGCAGCCCAGAGAACCAAGAGACCCAGCACTTC
CASSPENQETQHF
>TRBV29-1|TRBJ1-2|-|-
TGCAGCGTTGAAGGGGACGAATATGGCTACACCTTC
CSVEGDEYGYTF
>TRBV5-1|TRBJ2-7|many|TRBD2
TGCGCCAGCAGCTCGGGACTAGGGGCCTACGAGCAGTACTTC
CASSSGLGAYEQYF
>TRBV20-1|TRBJ2-7|few|TRBD2
TGCAGTGCCACCCCCACGTTAGCGGGAGTAGAAGGGGGACTTATCCACGAGCAGTACTTC
CSATPTLAGVEGGLIHEQYF
>TRBV5-6|TRBJ2-7|many|-
TGTGCCAGCAGCTCTAGGTCAAGCTCCTACGAGCAGTACTTC
CASSSRSSSYEQYF
>TRBV7-3|TRBJ2-1|few|TRBD2
TGTGCCAGCAGCTTCGATAGGACTAGCGGGGATAATGAGCAGTTCTTC
CASSFDRTSGDNEQFF
>TRBV2|TRBJ2-3|many|-
TGTGCCAGCAGTGAACTGACAGTCACAGATACGCAGTATTTT
CASSELTVTDTQYF
>TRBV18|TRBJ1-1|few|TRBD1
TGTGCCAGCTCACCTAGGACAGGGGTGGAAAATGAAGCTTTCTTT
CASSPRTGVENEAFF
>TRBV4-3|TRBJ2-7|few|-
TGCGCCAGCAGCCAAGACCAGGACTCCTACGAGCAGTACTTC
CASSQDQDSYEQYF